Below, one TCR beta chain is given with its context. Its antigen is still unknown. The PCR ran on 60 Vbeta and 13 Jbeta primers. TCRdb's table, derived via immunoSEQ multiplex PCR, lists solely in-frame clones and lacks some. The data show 150,000 to 250,000 clones, with 79% seen just once and nearly 4.5% held by the top ten. Germline assignment: CDR1 SGHAT and CDR2 FQNNGV. This CDR3 has 19 amino acids. Germline trimming cut 5 bases from V and 8 bases from J; bases unmatched to any gene: 22. This sample is part of a study of cytomegalovirus exposure and HLA in healthy donors. Whole-study findings and limits: It was 164 TCR beta chains that were listed as cytomegalovirus-associated. In a later analysis, most CMV-associated TCR beta chains appeared HLA-restricted.

Source material: PBMCs. The receptor's source is a woman in her twenties or thirties in good health and CMV-seropositive. This chain uses TRBV11-2 with TRBJ2-4; TRBD1 matches at 9 bases. The CDR3 region has the DNA TGTGCCAGCAGCCTCTTCCCGTCGATACAGGGGGCGTCGGGCGACATTCAGTACTTC. The encoded protein is CASSLFPSIQGASGDIQYF.